The 16 T cell receptor beta chains reported below all come from one sample, sequenced in a study of blood T cell repertoires in COVID-19 (dated by TCRdb to 2018 to 2021). The library was built by means of the immunoSEQ multiplex PCR assay. TCRdb stores this immuneACCESS table with in-frame sequences only. Part of the clones is absent; in the studies checked, under half of the shortfall reflects unresolved V genes, and no reason is known for the rest. Recorded for this sample are some 330,000 clones; over 75% of them occurred a single time. 3.5% to 4.5% of the sample is held by the ten biggest clonotypes. Input material: PBMCs or T cells enriched from blood (not recorded which). These receptors came from a man aged 25 to 40 who had recovered from COVID-19.

V gene TRBV6-2 or TRBV6-3 combines with J gene TRBJ2-3; maybe TRBD2 (5 bases). The V end was cut by 6 bases, the J end by 4 bases, with 23 bases between. CDR3 length: 17 residues. Germline CDR1 is MNHEY and CDR2 is SVGEGT. CDR3 DNA: TGTGCCAGCAGCCCAGATTGGGGAGCGAGGAGCGCAGATACGCAGTATTTT. Translated, it gives CASSPDWGARSADTQYF.

This sequence joins TRBV3-1 (or the pseudogene TRBV3-2) and TRBJ2-3; TRBD2 aligns across 14 bases. The germline V gene encodes CDR1 LGHDT and CDR2 YNNKEL (reference sequence). The CDR3 covers 17 residues. V lost 0 bases to trimming and J lost 6 bases; unmatched junction nucleotides: 5. CDR3 coding DNA: TGTGCCAGCAGCCAAGAATTGACTAGCGGGGGGGCGGATACGCAGTATTTT. Amino acids: CASSQELTSGGADTQYF.

This chain joins TRBV14 and TRBJ1-4; possible D gene TRBD1, 6 bases. Trimming pared 0 bases from V and 7 bases from J, leaving 12 bases between. Germline V gives CDR1 SGHDN, CDR2 FVKESK. This CDR3 contains 15 residues. The CDR3 reads CASSQDRQAGEKLFF. CDR3 in DNA: TGTGCCAGCAGCCAAGATCGACAGGCGGGTGAAAAACTGTTTTTT.

Many counts were recorded for this clone. The V call is TRBV25-1, the J call TRBJ1-5, with 7 nucleotides matching TRBD1. With V trimmed by 3 bases and J by 1 base, 6 bases remained unmatched. Looked up from germline, CDR1 is MGHDK and CDR2 is SYGVNS. The CDR3 contains 16 residues. The CDR3 is CASSDHRGGSNQPQHF. The CDR3 DNA reads TGTGCCAGCAGTGATCACAGGGGAGGAAGCAATCAGCCCCAGCATTTT.

The chain couples TRBV7-9 to TRBJ1-2; D is undetermined. Trimming took off 4 bases at V and 2 bases at J, with 14 bases between the two ends. From germline, CDR1 is SEHNR and CDR2 FQNEAQ (reference sequence). This CDR3 comprises 15 residues. The DNA for the CDR3 is TGTGCCAGCAGCTCAGGAGGGAAACAGAACTATGGCTACACCTTC. This translates into CASSSGGKQNYGYTF.

The chain recombines TRBV19 with TRBJ2-7, with D possibly matching TRBD1 (7 bases). Deletions cut 3 bases from V and 2 bases from J, with 20 bases between. The CDR3 loop spans 17 amino acids. The germline V gene has CDR1 LNHDA and CDR2 SQIVND (reference sequence). CDR3 loop: CASSIGDLTGRPYEQYF. CDR3 DNA sequence: TGTGCCAGTAGTATTGGGGACTTGACAGGGAGGCCCTACGAGCAGTACTTC.

This clone was picked up one time. As DNA, the CDR3 is TGTGCCAGCAGCGTATCCGGGAACACTGAAGCTTTCTTT. This encodes CASSVSGNTEAFF. This chain links TRBV9 with TRBJ1-1; no definite D call. Germline loops: CDR1 SGDLS, CDR2 YYNGEE. V was trimmed by 1 base and J by 1 base, leaving 5 bases between them. The CDR3 runs to 13 residues.

The chain combines TRBV7-2 with TRBJ2-3; unclear D gene. The V end was cut by 0 bases, the J end by 2 bases, with 12 bases between. From germline, CDR1 is SGHTA and CDR2 FQGNSA. This CDR3 has 16 amino acids. CDR3 nucleotide sequence: TGTGCCAGCAGCTTAGCTGCATCCACTCCCACAGATACGCAGTATTTT. It translates to CASSLAASTPTDTQYF.

Only a few counts were recorded for this clone. The chain links TRBV3-1 (or the pseudogene TRBV3-2) to TRBJ1-6, with D maybe TRBD1 (6 bases). V dropped 5 bases and J dropped 5 bases, with 10 bases sitting between them. CDR1 LGHDT and CDR2 YNNKEL come from the germline V gene (reference sequence). The CDR3 is 14 residues long. The CDR3 DNA sequence: TGTGCCAGCAGCTTCGGACAGAATAATTCACCCCTCCACTTT. Residues: CASSFGQNNSPLHF.

V gene TRBV5-1 combines with J gene TRBJ1-3, with 9 bases identical to TRBD1. Germline V CDR1 and CDR2: SGHRS, YFSETQ. V shed 0 bases and J 4 bases; nucleotides not matched to a gene: 11. There are 18 residues in the CDR3. CDR3 in DNA: TGCGCCAGCAGCTTGGAACCGGGACAGGGAATTTTCGGAAACACCATATATTTT. Residues: CASSLEPGQGIFGNTIYF. Together with reference TRBV5-1 and TRBJ1-3, the CDR3 gives the full variable domain: KAGVTQTPRYLIKTRGQQVTLSCSPISGHRSVSWYQQTPGQGLQFLFEYFSETQRNKGNFPGRFSGRQFSNSRSEMNVSTLELGDSALYLCASSLEPGQGIFGNTIYFGEGSWLTVV.

The chain has TRBV5-1 and TRBJ1-1, with D possibly TRBD1 on 5 matching bases. The CDR3 runs to 16 residues. Germline lookup yields CDR1 SGHRS and CDR2 YFSETQ. Trimming cost V 1 base and J 0 bases, with 13 bases left between them. CDR3 bases: TGCGCCAGCAGCTTGATGGTCGGGGGGTTGAACACTGAAGCTTTCTTT. Its protein product is CASSLMVGGLNTEAFF.

This sequence joins TRBV5-1 and TRBJ2-5, with D tentatively TRBD2 (7 bases). Trimming stripped 0 bases from V and 2 bases from J, with 14 bases between. Germline lookup yields CDR1 SGHRS and CDR2 YFSETQ. This CDR3 contains 16 residues. Written as DNA, the CDR3 is TGCGCCAGCAGCTTGGCGGCGGGGGCCCTACAAGAGACCCAGTACTTC. Its protein product is CASSLAAGALQETQYF.

This rearrangement joins TRBV19 to TRBJ2-7; 9 bases are a match to TRBD1. Losses at the gene ends were 6 bases for V and 6 bases for J; bases not matched to a gene: 12. This CDR3 is 15 amino acids long. In germline, CDR1 is LNHDA, CDR2 SQIVND (reference sequence). CDR3 sequence (DNA): TGTGCCAGTAGCCCGGCCGGGACAGGGATATTCGAGCAGTACTTC. It is translated as CASSPAGTGIFEQYF. Full variable domain (outside the CDR3, taken from reference TRBV19 and TRBJ2-7): DGGITQSPKYLFRKEGQNVTLSCEQNLNHDAMYWYRQDPGQGLRLIYYSQIVNDFQKGDIAEGYSVSREKKESFPLTVTSAQKNPTAFYLCASSPAGTGIFEQYFGPGTRLTVT.

The V and J genes are TRBV4-1 and TRBJ2-3, with 7 bases identical to TRBD2. Germline trimming cut 6 bases from V and 1 base from J; bases unmatched to any gene: 10. Germline V lookup: CDR1 MGHRA, CDR2 YSYEKL. This CDR3 comprises 16 residues. CDR3 nucleotide sequence: TGCGCCAGCAGACATACCGGGGGGTCCCGCACAGATACGCAGTATTTT. This gives the protein CASRHTGGSRTDTQYF.

The J gene is TRBJ2-7, the V gene TRBV29-1, with 10 bases lining up with TRBD2. This CDR3 spans 16 amino acids. Germline lookup yields CDR1 SQVTM and CDR2 ANQGSEA. With 4 bases clipped from V and 1 base from J, the junction kept 10 bases outside the gene matches. CDR3 sequence reads: CSVGGERGGGSYEQYF. The CDR3 region has the DNA TGCAGCGTTGGAGGGGAGCGGGGGGGCGGTTCCTACGAGCAGTACTTC.

The CDR3 DNA reads as TGTGCCAGCAGCTTCAACAGGGGGCGGACAGATACGCAGTATTTT. It yields the protein CASSFNRGRTDTQYF. The chain links TRBV7-2 to TRBJ2-3, with 9 bases fitting TRBD1. The V gene's germline CDR1 is SGHTA and CDR2 FQGNSA. The ends lost 3 bases at V and 3 bases at J; junction bases unmatched: 4. CDR3 size: 15 residues.